The clone carrying this TCR beta chain was detected a few times. This entry is derived from a study of blood T cell repertoires in COVID-19. Study-wide context: Samples of COVID-19 (acute and convalescent) were obtained from the United States, Italy and Spain.

Trimming took 6 bases from V and 0 from J; bases not matched to a gene: 7. This CDR3 spans 15 amino acids. Germline values: CDR1 MNHNY, CDR2 SVGAGI (reference sequence). Assay used: immunoSEQ multiplex PCR; TCRdb lists only in-frame clones, some missing. The sample contains about 230,000 clones, about four fifths of which appear only once. Sequenced input: peripheral blood. The chain couples TRBV6-6 to TRBJ2-5, with TRBD2 identical over 7 bases. The TCR comes from a man aged 50 to 59 with active or convalescent COVID-19. CDR3 amino acids: CASSPGAGNQETQYF. The CDR3 coding sequence is TGTGCCAGCAGCCCGGGAGCGGGGAACCAAGAGACCCAGTACTTC.